The next 10 T cell receptor beta chains were all read from a single sample in a study of post-analysis software for immune sequencing data. Overall study results and limits: About 5 TRBV segments occurring more often in patients than controls included TRBV5-6, TRBV5-1 and TRBV20-1.

Researchers reported that TCR beta cDNA libraries carried unique molecular identifiers. One entry per CDR3 protein results from TCRdb running MiXCR on the PCR reads. The sample carries about 770,000 distinct CDR3 sequences, approximately 44% recorded once. Their cognate antigens are unknown. The sample was blood. The origin of the receptors is a girl aged 5-17 years with multiple sclerosis.

This chain uses TRBV29-1 with TRBJ2-5; a weak D match, TRBD2 (5 bases). Germline CDR1 is SQVTM and CDR2 is ANQGSEA. Trimming pared 5 bases from V and 1 base from J, leaving 20 bases between. CDR3 length: 16 amino acids. The CDR3 sequence is CSVFKTGVTTQETQYF. CDR3 DNA sequence: TGCAGCGTTTTCAAGACCGGGGTGACCACCCAAGAGACCCAGTACTTC.

This chain uses TRBV19 with TRBJ2-5; weak D call: TRBD2 (5 bases). The J call could be wrong; TRBJ2-7 is a better fit for the DNA end. The germline V gene has CDR1 LNHDA and CDR2 SQIVND (reference sequence). The CDR3 consists of 13 residues. The CDR3 nucleotides read TGTGCCAGTAGTATATCTGCGGGTTACGAGCAGTACTTC. Protein sequence: CASSISAGYEQYF.

This CDR3 reads CASSLERGSAGVMYEQYF. CDR3 nucleotides: TGTGCCAGCAGCTTGGAGCGGGGTTCAGCGGGAGTAATGTACGAGCAGTACTTC. V gene TRBV5-6 combines with J gene TRBJ2-7; 8 nucleotides match TRBD2. This CDR3 region has 18 residues. J lost 4 bases, V lost 0 bases, and 15 bases had no gene match. CDR1 and CDR2 (germline): SGHDT, YYEEEE.

This clonotype was counted a few times. This chain joins TRBV4-2 and TRBJ2-6; D remains unclear. Deletions cut 1 base from V and 0 bases from J, with 10 bases between. This CDR3 comprises 17 residues. Germline V gives CDR1 LGHNA, CDR2 YNFKEQ. The CDR3 bases are TGTGCCAGCAGCCAAGCTATTTGGATCTCTGGGGCCAACGTCCTGACTTTC. Amino acid sequence: CASSQAIWISGANVLTF.

In this sample, this clonotype turned up a few times. The chain is built from TRBV7-2 and TRBJ1-5, with TRBD1 matching over 9 bases. The length of the CDR3 is 17 residues. Germline V lookup: CDR1 SGHTA, CDR2 FQGNSA. V shed 1 base and J 2 bases; nucleotides not matched to a gene: 6. CDR3 protein: CASSLVGTGIGNQPQHF. The CDR3, as DNA: TGTGCCAGCAGCTTAGTCGGGACAGGGATCGGCAATCAGCCCCAGCATTTT. Variable domain in full (rest from reference TRBV7-2 and TRBJ1-5): GAGVSQSPSNKVTEKGKDVELRCDPISGHTALYWYRQSLGQGLEFLIYFQGNSAPDKSGLPSDRFSAERTGGSVSTLTIQRTQQEDSAVYLCASSLVGTGIGNQPQHFGDGTRLSIL.

This chain links TRBV10-3 with TRBJ1-1; 8 bases map to TRBD1. CDR1 ENHRY and CDR2 SYGVKD come from the germline V gene. The length of the CDR3 is 13 residues. V trimming: 10 bases; J trimming: 2 bases; junction bases outside the gene matches: 6. CDR3 residues: CATQGAGNTEAFF. Here the CDR3 DNA reads TGTGCCACCCAGGGGGCGGGAAACACTGAAGCTTTCTTT.

This clonotype has only a few counts. The rearrangement joins TRBV6-1 to TRBJ1-2; D is possibly TRBD1 (6 bases). Germline V gene data show CDR1 as MNHNS and CDR2 as SASEGT. CDR3 length equals 14 residues. Trimming shortened V by 7 bases and J by 2 bases, and 14 bases separated the two germline ends. CDR3 nucleotides: TGTGCCAGCACCCGAGGAGGACAGAACTATGGCTACACCTTC. It specifies CASTRGGQNYGYTF.

The V gene is TRBV7-2, the J gene TRBJ2-2, with 7 positions matching TRBD2. The CDR3 extends over 15 amino acids. V was pared by 5 bases and J by 6 bases, with 9 bases of the junction left unmatched. CDR1 and CDR2 from the germline V gene are SGHTA and FQGNSA. CDR3 sequence: CASSRAGMVAGELFF. The CDR3 DNA sequence: TGTGCCAGCAGCCGAGCGGGGATGGTGGCCGGGGAGCTGTTTTTT.

This clonotype was seen only a few times. The CDR3 protein is CASSEELWQNEQFF. The CDR3 bases are TGTGCCAGCAGTGAGGAGTTGTGGCAGAATGAGCAGTTCTTC. V and J are TRBV6-4 and TRBJ2-1; D not certain. CDR1 MRHNA and CDR2 SNTAGT come from the germline V gene. This CDR3 has 14 residues. V dropped 3 bases and J dropped 7 bases, with 13 bases sitting between them.

This clonotype was seen a few times. The gene calls are TRBV7-2 and TRBJ2-3; 12 nucleotides match TRBD2. CDR1 and CDR2 from the germline V gene are SGHTA and FQGNSA. Trimming removed 5 bases from V and 6 bases from J; junction bases left unmatched: 15. This CDR3 comprises 18 residues. The CDR3 region is CASSPSPFLAGGRDTQYF. CDR3 DNA: TGTGCCAGCAGCCCCTCGCCCTTCCTAGCGGGGGGGCGGGATACGCAGTATTTT.